This is a list of T cell receptor beta chains from one sample in a study of response to subunit inactivated influenza vaccine. A single record per CDR3 protein comes from TCRdb applying MiXCR to the RT-PCR reads. Of some 500,000 distinct CDR3 sequences detected, less than 30% appear once; the ten largest clones hold less than 2.5%. Sample: CD4+ T cells sorted from PBMCs, taken approximately 5 days after vaccination. The receptors shown here come from a man aged 50 or older who received an inactivated influenza vaccine. CDR3s leave out the opening cysteine and the closing phenylalanine or tryptophan. D genes are given only for firm matches.

D gene,J gene,V gene,CDR3 protein
-,TRBJ2-3,TRBV5-1,ASSLLGSGKGTDTQY
-,TRBJ1-5,TRBV7-9,ASSLGWDQPQH
TRBD2,TRBJ2-4,TRBV12-3/TRBV12-4,ASSPSGGGNIQY
-,TRBJ2-5,TRBV11-2,ASSSYGLQETQY
-,TRBJ2-1,TRBV29-1,SVKAGQYNEQF
-,TRBJ1-5,TRBV6-5,ASSSSAYQPQH
-,TRBJ1-5,TRBV15,ATSRDNFGLWSYNSNQPQH
TRBD2,TRBJ2-3,TRBV5-5,ASSTGGASDTQY
-,TRBJ2-5,TRBV6-2/TRBV6-3,ASGLRETQY
TRBD2,TRBJ2-3,TRBV15,ATSGGRARPSTDTQY
-,TRBJ2-7,TRBV6-2/TRBV6-3,ASRTDSYEQY
TRBD2,TRBJ2-2,TRBV29-1,SVDRGGAGELF
-,TRBJ1-4,TRBV6-5,ASSYKGAHSEKLF
-,TRBJ2-1,TRBV29-1,SVGQDQSSYNEQF
TRBD2,TRBJ2-5,TRBV7-2,ASSLVRQRGKETQY
-,TRBJ2-1,TRBV7-6,ASSLGTLGSYNEQF
-,TRBJ2-7,TRBV5-1,ASSPELQGSYEQY
TRBD1,TRBJ1-5,TRBV12-3/TRBV12-4,ASRGTGGGQPQH
-,TRBJ2-2,TRBV10-1,ASRHETTTGELF
-,TRBJ2-5,TRBV7-2,ASSSARLATQETQY
-,TRBJ2-7,TRBV21-1,ASIQVGVYEQY
-,TRBJ1-4,TRBV12-3/TRBV12-4,ASRGRTGGEKLF
-,TRBJ2-7,TRBV12-3/TRBV12-4,ASSLEGQLGEQY
-,TRBJ2-7,TRBV2,ASSVERKGVQY
TRBD1,TRBJ2-7,TRBV5-1,ASRRQGRAYEQY
-,TRBJ2-3,TRBV6-1,ASRSLRTMRLTDTQY
-,TRBJ1-1,TRBV3-1,ASSQGPQSEAF
-,TRBJ2-2,TRBV9,ASSVGMSGELF
TRBD1,TRBJ1-6,TRBV6-5,ASSYGTGISSPLH
-,TRBJ2-1,TRBV7-9,ASSFLAGLIYNEQF
TRBD2,TRBJ2-1,TRBV20-1,SASHQGGTSFNEQF
TRBD2,TRBJ2-5,TRBV5-5,ASSRSGVIETQY
TRBD1,TRBJ1-4,TRBV4-3,ASSQQGAINEKLF
-,TRBJ2-5,TRBV7-2,ASSLAVSPQETQY